This entry lists 31 T cell receptor beta chains sequenced from one sample in a study of T cells in localized non-small cell lung cancer. Data came from immunoSEQ multiplex PCR; TCRdb stores just in-frame clones and leaves some out. In the table there are about 1,000 clones, around 19% of which are singletons. Sequenced material: lung tumor tissue, taken before any cancer treatment. The source of these receptors is a female donor aged 60 or older with stage I squamous cell lung carcinoma.

There are a few counts of this clone. CDR3 bases: TGTGCCAGTACCCGAGGGACTAGCGGGAGCGGAGAGACCCAGTACTTC. This encodes CASTRGTSGSGETQYF. This chain links TRBV19 with TRBJ2-5; TRBD2 matches at 14 bases. Germline loops: CDR1 LNHDA, CDR2 SQIVND (reference sequence). CDR3 length: 16 amino acids. V shed 7 bases and J 4 bases; nucleotides not matched to a gene: 8.

Relative to its sample, this clone is medium-sized. V usage is TRBV4-1 and J usage is TRBJ2-6; 9 bases line up with TRBD2. CDR3 size: 19 residues. With V trimmed by 0 bases and J by 0 bases, 6 bases remained unmatched. The V gene's germline CDR1 is MGHRA and CDR2 YSYEKL. This CDR3 is CASSQDGGLAVSGANVLTF. CDR3 nucleotide sequence: TGCGCCAGCAGCCAAGATGGGGGACTAGCAGTCTCTGGGGCCAACGTCCTGACTTTC.

This clone has a handful of counts. The chain couples TRBV30 to TRBJ1-4; 8 nucleotides agree with TRBD1. The ends lost 0 bases at V and 3 bases at J; junction bases unmatched: 9. Germline values: CDR1 GTSNPN, CDR2 SVGIG (reference sequence). The CDR3 extends over 17 amino acids. The CDR3 here is CAWSVAGGLISNEKLFF. DNA for the CDR3: TGTGCCTGGAGTGTGGCAGGGGGCCTCATATCTAATGAAAAACTGTTTTTT.

By sample fraction, this clone is hyperexpanded. The chain employs TRBV25-1 and TRBJ2-2; possibly TRBD2 for D (6 bases). V was trimmed by 3 bases and J by 7 bases, leaving 9 bases between them. Germline CDR1 and CDR2: MGHDK and SYGVNS. The CDR3 has 13 residues. CDR3 sequence (DNA): TGTGCCAGCAGTGAGACGGGACTCGGGGAGCTGTTTTTT. Translation gives CASSETGLGELFF.

This clone was seen a few times. V gene TRBV14 combines with J gene TRBJ2-7; possible D gene TRBD1, 5 bases. The V and J ends lost 3 bases and 0 bases respectively, with 9 bases between them. This CDR3 region has 14 residues. The germline gives CDR1 SGHDN, CDR2 FVKESK. The CDR3 region is CASSHQGSSYEQYF. CDR3 bases: TGTGCCAGCAGCCACCAGGGAAGCTCCTACGAGCAGTACTTC.

This clone has more than one count but fewer than ten. The V call is TRBV6-8, the J call TRBJ2-7; 8 nucleotides line up with TRBD1. The CDR3 has 14 amino acids. The germline V gene has CDR1 MNHGY and CDR2 SAAAGT. V trimming: 4 bases; J trimming: 7 bases; junction bases outside the gene matches: 9. The chain's CDR3 is CASSFGQGVGEQYF. The CDR3 coding sequence is TGTGCCAGCAGTTTCGGACAGGGTGTTGGGGAGCAGTACTTC.

The chain couples TRBV14 to TRBJ2-1; D is undetermined. V was trimmed by 0 bases and J by 4 bases, leaving 13 bases between them. CDR1 is SGHDN and CDR2 is FVKESK in the germline V gene. The CDR3 totals 16 residues. CDR3 protein: CASSQDSPNFYNEQFF. CDR3 in DNA: TGTGCCAGCAGCCAAGACAGCCCTAATTTTTACAATGAGCAGTTCTTC.

The rearrangement joins TRBV5-1 to TRBJ2-7; TRBD2 aligns across 15 bases. CDR1 SGHRS and CDR2 YFSETQ come from the germline V gene. There are 15 residues in the CDR3. The V gene end was trimmed by 4 bases and the J gene end by 4 bases; junction bases not matched to a gene: 3. Written as DNA, the CDR3 is TGCGCCAGCAGCGCCGGACTAGCGGGAGGGTACGAGCAGTACTTC. The encoded protein is CASSAGLAGGYEQYF.

The chain links TRBV11-3 to TRBJ1-5; 10 positions match TRBD1. The CDR3 spans 15 residues. Per germline, CDR1 SGHNT and CDR2 YENEEA. V dropped 0 bases and J dropped 5; count of bases not matched to a gene: 1. The CDR3 protein is CASSLEGQGYQPQHF. Written as DNA, the CDR3 is TGTGCCAGCAGCTTAGAGGGACAGGGGTATCAGCCCCAGCATTTT.

This chain joins TRBV4-1 and TRBJ1-2; 8 bases agree with TRBD1. Germline V CDR1 and CDR2: MGHRA, YSYEKL. CDR3 length: 16 amino acids. V lost 0 bases, J lost 4 bases, and 7 bases stayed unmatched. The CDR3 loop reads CASSQDLGQDVYGYTF. The CDR3 bases are TGCGCCAGCAGCCAAGATTTGGGACAGGATGTCTATGGCTACACCTTC.

There are a few counts of this clone. The chain carries TRBV30 and TRBJ1-2; the match to TRBD1 covers 7 bases. From germline, CDR1 is GTSNPN and CDR2 SVGIG (reference sequence). V was pared by 7 bases and J by 5 bases, with 4 bases of the junction left unmatched. The CDR3 contains 11 residues. The CDR3 loop reads CAFGTVYGYTF. The CDR3 nucleotides are TGTGCCTTTGGGACAGTATATGGCTACACCTTC.

This clone was counted a few times. The chain joins TRBV2 to TRBJ2-6; 7 positions match TRBD1. Trimming took 8 bases from V and 0 from J; bases not matched to a gene: 4. In germline, CDR1 is SNHLY, CDR2 FYNNEI. CDR3 size: 15 residues. CDR3 nucleotide sequence: TGTGCCAGCGGGGGACAGCGCTCTGGGGCCAACGTCCTGACTTTC. Translating it yields CASGGQRSGANVLTF.

The genes are TRBV6-8 and TRBJ1-1, with TRBD1 identical over 7 bases. Trimming cost V 0 bases and J 1 base; bases outside gene matches: 2. The V gene's germline CDR1 is MNHGY and CDR2 SAAAGT. The CDR3 loop spans 15 amino acids. This chain's CDR3 is CASSYSQGGNTEAFF. The CDR3 bases are TGTGCCAGCAGTTACTCCCAGGGGGGGAACACTGAAGCTTTCTTT.

V is TRBV11-3 and J is TRBJ1-4, with 9 nucleotides matching TRBD1. Looked up from germline, CDR1 is SGHNT and CDR2 is YENEEA. The ends lost 5 bases at V and 8 bases at J; junction bases unmatched: 15. There are 17 residues in the CDR3. CDR3 nucleotides: TGTGCCAGCAGCCCTAATCGATTACAGGGGGCCAGGGAAAAACTGTTTTTT. It specifies CASSPNRLQGAREKLFF.

V gene TRBV18 combines with J gene TRBJ2-3; maybe TRBD1 (6 bases). Germline-derived CDR1 and CDR2 are KGHSH and LQKENI. This CDR3 spans 14 amino acids. The germline V and J ends were trimmed by 1 base and 5 bases, with 10 bases remaining between them. The CDR3 is CASSPLRGVDTQYF. CDR3 coding DNA: TGTGCCAGCTCACCACTCAGGGGTGTAGATACGCAGTATTTT.

The chain uses TRBV11-3 and TRBJ2-1, with 8 bases fitting TRBD2. V was clipped by 3 bases and J by 2 bases; unmatched bases: 6. This CDR3 region has 16 residues. Germline V CDR1 and CDR2: SGHNT, YENEEA. The CDR3 nucleotides read TGTGCCAGCAGCTTCGGAGGGCGGGGGGCCTACAATGAGCAGTTCTTC. This sequence encodes CASSFGGRGAYNEQFF.

The chain recombines TRBV25-1 with TRBJ1-2; D is perhaps TRBD1 (5 bases). The CDR3 covers 14 residues. V lost 3 bases to trimming and J lost 8 bases, with 16 bases between them. Germline assignment: CDR1 MGHDK and CDR2 SYGVNS. The CDR3 nucleotides read TGTGCCAGCAGTGAGAGGGGAAGGGCGGTCGGCTACACCTTC. It is translated as CASSERGRAVGYTF.

The chain combines TRBV19 with TRBJ2-5; possibly TRBD1 or TRBD2 for D (5 bases each). V lost 6 bases and J lost 1, with 15 bases in between. CDR1 and CDR2 (germline): LNHDA, SQIVND (reference sequence). This CDR3 region has 15 residues. CDR3 nucleotides: TGTGCCAGTAGCACCGGGACGGTTGTCCAAGAGACCCAGTACTTC. Translating it yields CASSTGTVVQETQYF. Based on the CDR3 plus reference TRBV19 and TRBJ2-5, the full variable domain is DGGITQSPKYLFRKEGQNVTLSCEQNLNHDAMYWYRQDPGQGLRLIYYSQIVNDFQKGDIAEGYSVSREKKESFPLTVTSAQKNPTAFYLCASSTGTVVQETQYFGPGTRLLVL.

The chain uses TRBV19 and TRBJ1-5, with 7 bases identical to TRBD1. CDR1 is LNHDA, CDR2 SQIVND, per germline (reference sequence). The V gene end was trimmed by 0 bases and the J gene end by 5 bases; junction bases not matched to a gene: 13. The CDR3 has 18 residues. The CDR3 loop reads CASSIDLLGRGNYQPQHF. Written as DNA, the CDR3 is TGTGCCAGTAGTATAGATCTATTGGGCAGGGGGAATTATCAGCCCCAGCATTTT.

The rearrangement links TRBV18 to TRBJ2-7; 14 bases match TRBD2. Trimming cost V 4 bases and J 3 bases; bases outside gene matches: 8. The CDR3 sequence is 17 residues long. The V gene's germline CDR1 is KGHSH and CDR2 LQKENI. The CDR3: CASSQRQGLAGVYEQYF. The CDR3 DNA sequence: TGTGCCAGCTCACAACGACAGGGACTAGCGGGAGTCTACGAGCAGTACTTC.

The V and J genes are TRBV9 and TRBJ1-2; 9 bases align to TRBD1. The germline V gene has CDR1 SGDLS and CDR2 YYNGEE. The CDR3 length is 14 residues. The trim removed 5 bases at V and 7 bases at J, leaving 9 bases unmatched. CDR3 bases: TGTGCCAGCAGTGAACAGGGGGCGTCCGGTGGCTACACCTTC. This sequence encodes CASSEQGASGGYTF.

The rearrangement joins TRBV19 to TRBJ2-1; D unclear. CDR1 and CDR2 (germline): LNHDA, SQIVND (reference sequence). V lost 3 bases, J lost 5 bases, and 17 bases lay in between. This CDR3 spans 16 amino acids. The CDR3 coding sequence is TGTGCCAGTAGTATTCCCGGACCCCTTCAGCACAATGAGCAGTTCTTC. It encodes CASSIPGPLQHNEQFF.

This sequence joins TRBV30 and TRBJ1-1; no clear D. CDR1 and CDR2 (germline): GTSNPN, SVGIG (reference sequence). V lost 5 bases and J lost 2, with 12 bases in between. The CDR3 extends over 13 amino acids. CDR3 residues: CAWQTDPNTEAFF. CDR3 in DNA: TGTGCCTGGCAAACAGACCCTAACACTGAAGCTTTCTTT.

The chain joins TRBV6-8 to TRBJ2-1; D not resolved. Trimming removed 2 bases from V and 2 bases from J, with 7 bases in between. The CDR3 length is 14 residues. Germline V CDR1 and CDR2: MNHGY, SAAAGT. CDR3: CASSYLPTYNEQFF. In nucleotides, the CDR3 is TGTGCCAGCAGTTACCTCCCGACCTACAATGAGCAGTTCTTC.

This clone was seen only a few times. The V and J genes are TRBV12-5 and TRBJ1-4; a weak D match, TRBD1 (5 bases). The germline V and J ends were trimmed by 0 bases and 14 bases, with 7 bases remaining between them. Germline lookup yields CDR1 LGHNT and CDR2 FRNRAP. The CDR3 has 11 residues. For the CDR3, the DNA is TGTGCTAGTGGTTTGGTAAAGGGGCTGTTTTTT. Its protein is CASGLVKGLFF. The variable domain in full, completed from reference TRBV12-5 and TRBJ1-4, reads DARVTQTPRHKVTEMGQEVTMRCQPILGHNTVFWYRQTMMQGLELLAYFRNRAPLDDSGMPKDRFSAEMPDATLATLKIQPSEPRDSAVYFCASGLVKGLFFGSGTQLSVL.

The gene calls are TRBV6-8 and TRBJ2-4, with 10 bases fitting TRBD1. Germline loops: CDR1 MNHGY, CDR2 SAAAGT. The CDR3 consists of 13 residues. Here the CDR3 reads CVGGDRGQPGQYF. DNA for the CDR3: TGTGTGGGGGGGGACAGGGGCCAACCAGGTCAGTACTTC.

This clone ranks as medium-sized (0.01 to 0.1%). The chain has TRBV11-3 and TRBJ2-5, with 7 bases matching TRBD2. The CDR3 spans 15 residues. Germline CDR1 reads SGHNT; CDR2 reads YENEEA. The V and J ends lost 5 bases and 5 bases, in that order; junction bases with no gene match: 11. The CDR3 region has the DNA TGTGCCAGCAGCCCTGGGGGGGAACCGGGGGAGACCCAGTACTTC. As protein: CASSPGGEPGETQYF.

The table lists this clone with a few counts. The CDR3 loop is CASSLTSRGGTDTQYF. CDR3 sequence (DNA): TGTGCCAGCAGCTTAACGAGCAGGGGTGGGACAGATACGCAGTATTTT. The chain has TRBV11-3 and TRBJ2-3; possible D gene TRBD1, 6 bases. The CDR3 totals 16 residues. Germline loops: CDR1 SGHNT, CDR2 YENEEA. Trimming cost V 2 bases and J 3 bases, with 15 bases left between them.

This clone was detected only a few times. The V call is TRBV30, the J call TRBJ2-5; D may be TRBD1 or TRBD2 (5 bases each). CDR1 is GTSNPN, CDR2 SVGIG, per germline (reference sequence). Between the trimmed V and J ends, which lost 3 bases and 2 bases, there was a span of 10 bases. This CDR3 has 13 residues. The CDR3 DNA is TGTGCCTGGAGGGGGGAGCGGCAAGAGACCCAGTACTTC. Translated, it gives CAWRGERQETQYF. The whole variable domain, filled in from reference TRBV30 and TRBJ2-5, reads SQTIHQWPATLVQPVGSPLSLECTVEGTSNPNLYWYRQAAGRGLQLLFYSVGIGQISSEVPQNLSASRPQDRQFILSSKKLLLSDSGFYLCAWRGERQETQYFGPGTRLLVL.

The sample holds a few counts of this clone. This rearrangement joins TRBV10-3 to TRBJ2-1; TRBD2 matches at 14 bases. The CDR3 consists of 21 residues. Germline-derived CDR1 and CDR2 are ENHRY and SYGVKD. J lost 6 bases, V lost 0 bases, and 16 bases had no gene match. CDR3 amino acids: CAISESGTSGRGGYGFNEQFF. The CDR3 coding sequence is TGTGCCATCAGTGAGTCGGGGACTAGCGGGAGAGGGGGATACGGATTCAATGAGCAGTTCTTC.

This clone has a handful of counts. The chain recombines TRBV29-1 with TRBJ1-4; the D gene is possibly TRBD1 (5 bases). CDR3 length: 13 amino acids. Germline V gene lookup returns CDR1 SQVTM and CDR2 ANQGSEA. V was trimmed by 6 bases and J by 4 bases, leaving 12 bases between them. The CDR3 is CSVLGTLNEKLFF. The CDR3 DNA reads as TGCAGCGTCCTCGGGACTCTTAATGAAAAACTGTTTTTT.